One TCR beta chain is described in this entry. This record comes from a study of molecular identifiers for immune sequencing clone quantification. The V gene end was trimmed by 1 base and the J gene end by 3 bases; junction bases not matched to a gene: 7. The germline V gene has CDR1 SGHAT and CDR2 FQNNGV. The length of the CDR3 is 16 residues. Naive CD8 sequencing libraries were generated from 20,000 to 1,000,000 sorted cells, with 10%, 30% or 50% RNA as input. The sorting of naive CD8 T cells used the CD8+CD4-CCR7+CD45RA+ phenotype. TCRdb processed the PCR reads anew with MiXCR; each CDR3 protein has one entry. The top ten hold roughly 9.3% of the sample, which has 97,000 or so distinct CDR3 sequences, 30% to 35% seen once.

This TCR was sampled from a human donor in good health. Some libraries in this study had Jurkat cell RNA spiked in. The J gene is TRBJ2-5, the V gene TRBV11-2; 8 bases map to TRBD2. Source material: naive CD8+ T cells from blood, with Jurkat cell RNA spiked in. Subset specified: FACS-sorted CD8+CD4-CCR7+CD45RA+ naive T cells. The CDR3 DNA follows: TGTGCCAGCAGCTTAGGACCAGCGGGAGTGAAAGAGACCCAGTACTTC. Translated, it gives CASSLGPAGVKETQYF.